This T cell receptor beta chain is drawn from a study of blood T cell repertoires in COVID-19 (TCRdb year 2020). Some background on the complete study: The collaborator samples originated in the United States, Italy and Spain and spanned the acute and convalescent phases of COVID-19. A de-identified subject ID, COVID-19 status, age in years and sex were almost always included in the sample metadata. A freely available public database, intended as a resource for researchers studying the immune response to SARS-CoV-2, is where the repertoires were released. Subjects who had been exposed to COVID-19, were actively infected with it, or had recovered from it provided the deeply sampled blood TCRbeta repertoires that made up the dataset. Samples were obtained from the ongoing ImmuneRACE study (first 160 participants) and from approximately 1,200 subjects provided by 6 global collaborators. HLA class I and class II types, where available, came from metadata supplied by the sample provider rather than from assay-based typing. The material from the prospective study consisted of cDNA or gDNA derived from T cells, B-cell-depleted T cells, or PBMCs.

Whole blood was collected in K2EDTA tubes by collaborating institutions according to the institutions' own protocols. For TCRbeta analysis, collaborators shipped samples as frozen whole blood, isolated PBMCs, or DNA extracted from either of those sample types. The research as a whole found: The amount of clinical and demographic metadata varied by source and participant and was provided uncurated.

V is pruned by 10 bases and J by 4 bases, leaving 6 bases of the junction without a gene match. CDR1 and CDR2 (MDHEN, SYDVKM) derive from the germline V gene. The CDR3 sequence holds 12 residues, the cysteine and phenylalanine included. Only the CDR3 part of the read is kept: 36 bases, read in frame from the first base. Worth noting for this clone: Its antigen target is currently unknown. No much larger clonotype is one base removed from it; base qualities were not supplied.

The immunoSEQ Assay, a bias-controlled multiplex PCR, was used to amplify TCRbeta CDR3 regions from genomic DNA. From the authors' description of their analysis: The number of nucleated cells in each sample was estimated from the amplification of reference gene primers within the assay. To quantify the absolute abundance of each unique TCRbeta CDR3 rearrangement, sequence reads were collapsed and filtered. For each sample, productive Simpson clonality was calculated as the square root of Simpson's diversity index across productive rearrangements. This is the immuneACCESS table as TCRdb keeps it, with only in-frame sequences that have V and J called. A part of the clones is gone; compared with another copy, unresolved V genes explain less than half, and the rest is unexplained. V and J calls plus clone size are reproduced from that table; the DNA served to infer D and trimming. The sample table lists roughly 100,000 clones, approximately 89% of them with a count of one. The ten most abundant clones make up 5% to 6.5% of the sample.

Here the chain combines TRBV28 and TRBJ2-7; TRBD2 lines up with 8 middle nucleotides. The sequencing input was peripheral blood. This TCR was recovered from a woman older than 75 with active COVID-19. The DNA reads TGTGCCACGGGAGGGGTAGTTTACGAGCAGTACTTC. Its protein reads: CATGGVVYEQYF.